The 14 T cell receptor beta chains given below trace back to one sample, sequenced in a study of T cell repertoires in aging, cancer and after chemotherapy. Amplification of TCR beta used genomic DNA extracted from peripheral blood. Multiplex touch-down PCR with TRB-A/B primers amplified rearranged V-D-J TRB sequences. TCRdb called the multiplex PCR reads again in MiXCR, with one record for every CDR3 protein. This table has 1,500 to 2,500 distinct CDR3 sequences, approximately 30% appearing once. The sample comprised blood. The origin of the receptors is a human donor with a solid tumor.

This clonotype is labeled medium-sized. This chain links TRBV20-1 with TRBJ2-2, with a weak D call TRBD1 (6 bases). This CDR3 contains 13 residues. Germline CDR1 and CDR2: DFQATT and SNEGSKA (reference sequence). V lost 5 bases and J lost 5, with 12 bases in between. CDR3: CSARRGYTGELFF. CDR3 bases: TGCAGTGCTCGCAGGGGATATACCGGGGAGCTGTTTTTT.

This clonotype was seen a handful of times. The V and J genes are TRBV12-3 or TRBV12-4 and TRBJ1-4; D possibly corresponds to TRBD1 (5 bases). The CDR3 length is 13 residues. The ends were cut back, 2 bases at V and 7 bases at J, with 8 bases in the middle. This CDR3 reads CASSLRQFEKLFF. DNA of the CDR3: TGTGCCAGCAGTTTACGACAGTTTGAAAAACTGTTTTTT.

This clonotype was observed once. This sequence joins TRBV6-4 and TRBJ2-2; TRBD1 agrees at 10 bases. V gave up 4 bases and J gave up 2 bases; unmatched junction bases: 1. The CDR3 has 15 amino acids. Looked up from germline, CDR1 is MRHNA and CDR2 is SNTAGT. CDR3 bases: TGTGCCAGCAGTGGGACAGGGGGTAACACCGGGGAGCTGTTTTTT. As protein: CASSGTGGNTGELFF.

The table lists this clonotype with a few counts. The chain combines TRBV20-1 with TRBJ2-1; tentatively, D is TRBD1 (5 bases). The CDR3 consists of 15 residues. Germline CDR1 and CDR2: DFQATT and SNEGSKA (reference sequence). V lost 0 bases to trimming and J lost 3 bases, with 12 bases between them. This chain's CDR3 is CSARERQGNYNEQFF. DNA of the CDR3: TGCAGTGCTAGAGAGAGGCAGGGAAACTACAATGAGCAGTTCTTC.

Regarding this clonotype: A read error is possible here, since a much larger clone lies one base away. V gene TRBV20-1 combines with J gene TRBJ2-7, with a possible D match to TRBD2 (5 bases). This CDR3 has 11 residues. With 7 bases removed from V and 9 bases from J, the gap between germline ends came to 16 bases. Germline CDR1 DFQATT, CDR2 SNEGSKA (reference sequence). This chain's CDR3 is CSGRTSVGQYF. CDR3 bases: TGCAGTGGGAGGACGTCGGTTGGGCAGTACTTC.

Turning to this clonotype: Just one base apart from a much larger clone, this may be a read error. This sequence joins TRBV27 and TRBJ1-1, with D possibly TRBD1 on 5 matching bases. The CDR3 is 14 residues long. Trimming cost V 7 bases and J 4 bases, with 16 bases left between them. Per germline, CDR1 MNHEY and CDR2 SMNVEV (reference sequence). In DNA, the CDR3 is TGTGCCAGCATTTCCACAGAGAGGGGCACTGAAGCTTTCTTT. It yields the protein CASISTERGTEAFF.

By its share, this clonotype is large (0.1 to 1%). This chain joins TRBV19 and TRBJ1-2, with 9 nucleotides matching TRBD1. The CDR3 consists of 13 residues. V lost 7 bases and J lost 8; bases outside the gene matches: 8. CDR1 and CDR2 from the germline V gene are LNHDA and SQIVND (reference sequence). The CDR3 spells CASTKNRGQGYTF. DNA for the CDR3: TGTGCCAGTACCAAAAACAGGGGGCAGGGCTACACCTTC.

Within the sample, this clonotype is large. The chain is built from TRBV29-1 and TRBJ1-2; possibly TRBD1 for D (5 bases). Trimming took off 4 bases at V and 0 bases at J, with 12 bases between the two ends. The germline gives CDR1 SQVTM, CDR2 ANQGSEA. The CDR3 totals 14 residues. This chain's CDR3 is CSVGRDLTNYGYTF. The CDR3, as DNA: TGCAGCGTTGGCAGGGACCTTACTAACTATGGCTACACCTTC.

This clonotype was observed a handful of times. The chain employs TRBV11-2 and TRBJ2-7; D gene ambiguous. The germline CDR1 and CDR2 sequences are SGHAT and FQNNGV. Trimming removed 1 base at V and 8 bases at J, with 12 bases between. This CDR3 region has 13 residues. The CDR3 here is CASSLVQYDKQYF. In nucleotides, the CDR3 is TGTGCCAGCAGCTTAGTACAGTACGACAAGCAGTACTTC.

This clonotype came up a few times. CDR3: CASSLAPQGGTYF. In DNA form, the CDR3 reads TGCGCCAGCAGCTTGGCCCCGCAGGGGGGTACGTACTTC. This chain connects TRBV5-1 to TRBJ2-7; maybe TRBD1 (7 bases). V shed 0 bases and J shed 12 bases, with 16 bases lying between them. Germline V lookup: CDR1 SGHRS, CDR2 YFSETQ. The CDR3 extends over 13 amino acids.

This clonotype rates as medium-sized. The chain is built from TRBV6-5 and TRBJ1-2; D is possibly TRBD1 (5 bases). Trimming took 7 bases from V and 4 from J, leaving 19 bases between them. CDR3 length: 15 amino acids. Germline V gives CDR1 MNHEY, CDR2 SVGAGI. CDR3 nucleotide sequence: TGTGCCAGCAAGCCCAACGTGGGACCGACCTATGGCTACACCTTC. This gives the protein CASKPNVGPTYGYTF.

The chain combines TRBV28 with TRBJ2-3, with 8 bases identical to TRBD2. The CDR3 sequence is 17 residues long. The germline V gene encodes CDR1 MDHEN and CDR2 SYDVKM. The J segment lost 2 bases and the V segment lost 6 bases, leaving 13 bases of the junction unmatched. CDR3 sequence: CASSTPFGLANTDTQYF. Written as DNA, the CDR3 is TGTGCCAGCAGCACACCCTTCGGACTAGCCAACACAGATACGCAGTATTTT.

The chain has TRBV6-5 and TRBJ1-5, with TRBD1 matching over 10 bases. CDR1 is MNHEY and CDR2 is SVGAGI in the germline V gene. The J segment lost 4 bases and the V segment lost 0 bases, leaving 6 bases of the junction unmatched. The CDR3 covers 17 residues. CDR3 bases: TGTGCCAGCAGTTACTCGGCCGGGACAGGGGATAATCAGCCCCAGCATTTT. Its protein product is CASSYSAGTGDNQPQHF.

This clonotype is large (0.1 to 1%). The rearrangement links TRBV6-6 to TRBJ1-3, with D unclear. The germline V gene encodes CDR1 MNHNY and CDR2 SVGAGI (reference sequence). The CDR3 totals 16 residues. Trimming took off 7 bases at V and 0 bases at J, with 16 bases between the two ends. The CDR3 DNA reads as TGTGCCAGCACCACAATGGTGAACCTCTCTGGAAACACCATATATTTT. This sequence encodes CASTTMVNLSGNTIYF.